This record concerns one T cell receptor beta chain sequence. Its matching antigen is unknown. The CDR3 contains 17 residues. CDR1 and CDR2 (germline): MDHEN, SYDVKM. V gave up 5 bases and J gave up 0 bases, with 20 bases separating them. In all sorted populations, purity surpassed 98%. Investigators reverse transcribed all isolated RNA, so they sequenced expressed TCRB transcripts. Produced via immunoSEQ multiplex PCR; TCRdb's table is partial and in-frame only. The sample yields approximately 330,000 clones, approximately 11% seen once. These data originate in a study of beta chain features in type 1 diabetes. Study background: Investigators examined some 110,000,000 sorted cells across all samples. Overall study results and limits: High-TCR-expressing cells could be over-represented by cDNA sequencing.

The TCR was taken from a woman in her 30s in good health. The sample consisted of naive CD4+ T cells from blood. The V call is TRBV28, the J call TRBJ2-7; D is perhaps TRBD2 (6 bases). The CDR3 DNA sequence: TGTGCCAGCAGTCCCCGCGAGGGACTCCAGAGCTCCTACGAGCAGTACTTC. As protein: CASSPREGLQSSYEQYF.